Given below is one T cell receptor (beta chain) in context. The antigen remains unidentified. A junction end diverges from the germline sequence, so it may reflect a read error. The sample belongs to a study of graft-versus-host responses after intestinal transplantation. Study context: Among the recipients, transplants were multivisceral, liver-intestinal, or isolated intestinal. The whole recipient group had anti-thymocyte globulin induction followed by tacrolimus and steroids for around 3 years. Overall study findings and caveats: Investigators detected GvH clones in recipient marrow, with some emerging earlier in ileum or blood.

This CDR3 has 18 residues. Per germline, CDR1 SSHAT and CDR2 FNYEAQ (reference sequence). Using immunoSEQ multiplex PCR, the repertoire was profiled, and TCRdb retains in-frame clones only, with some absent. The table lists over 75,000 clones, 88% of them singletons, with roughly 0.3% in the top ten. The source material was unstimulated CD4+ T cells sorted from spleen or lymph node cells, sampled before transplant. V usage is TRBV7-7 and J usage is TRBJ2-5; 11 bases are shared with TRBD2. The receptor was isolated from a human donor who was the organ donor for an intestinal transplant. This CDR3 reads CASSLARLAGGFPETQYF. In nucleotides, the CDR3 is TGTGCTAGCAGCTTAGCGCGGCTAGCGGGGGGATTCCCAGAGACCCAGTACTTC.